What follows are 6 T cell receptor beta chains derived from one specimen sequenced in a study of blood T cell repertoires in COVID-19. Measured with immunoSEQ multiplex PCR; TCRdb has only the in-frame clones, and not every one. The repertoire holds 90,000 to 120,000 clones, with under 95% as singletons. Source material: peripheral blood. Receptor source: a woman in her thirties with acute or convalescent COVID-19.

The chain employs TRBV11-2 and TRBJ1-5, with TRBD1 as a possible D gene (6 bases). Germline V gene lookup returns CDR1 SGHAT and CDR2 FQNNGV. The CDR3 runs 16 residues. Trimming took 0 bases from V and 7 from J, leaving 16 bases between them. CDR3 coding DNA: TGTGCCAGCAGCTTAGATGGAGGACAGAGGACCCAGCCCCAGCATTTT. This translates into CASSLDGGQRTQPQHF.

This clone came up once. This rearrangement joins TRBV21-1 to TRBJ1-2; the DNA was not compared with TRBD1, the D call given in the table. TRBV21-1 is given as a pseudogene. The CDR3 sequence is 15 residues long. DNA for the CDR3: TGTGCCAGCAGCACATACAGGGCAGCTAACTATGGCTACACCTTC. Translation: CASSTYRAANYGYTF.

The chain recombines TRBV11-2 with TRBJ2-3, with 7 positions matching TRBD1. This CDR3 contains 14 residues. The V gene's germline CDR1 is SGHAT and CDR2 FQNNGV. With V trimmed by 3 bases and J by 4 bases, 4 bases remained unmatched. Here the CDR3 reads CASSFLGGADTQYF. The CDR3, as DNA: TGTGCCAGCAGCTTCTTAGGGGGCGCAGATACGCAGTATTTT.

The chain links TRBV9 to TRBJ1-2; D gene unclear. CDR3 length: 15 amino acids. V shed 0 bases and J shed 0 bases, with 9 bases lying between them. Germline V gene data show CDR1 as SGDLS and CDR2 as YYNGEE. DNA of the CDR3: TGTGCCAGCAGCGTAGATGGAGGAGCTAACTATGGCTACACCTTC. Its protein product is CASSVDGGANYGYTF. Drawing the rest from reference TRBV9 and TRBJ1-2, the complete variable domain is DSGVTQTPKHLITATGQRVTLRCSPRSGDLSVYWYQQSLDQGLQFLIQYYNGEERAKGNILERFSAQQFPDLHSELNLSSLELGDSALYFCASSVDGGANYGYTFGSGTRLTVV.

This clone was seen only a few times. The chain uses TRBV6-2 or TRBV6-3 and TRBJ1-1; D unresolved. The CDR3 has 13 amino acids. Trimming left V 4 bases short and J 5 bases short, with 11 bases between. Germline V gives CDR1 MNHEY, CDR2 SVGEGT. The CDR3 here is CASSLGRWTEAFF. The CDR3 bases are TGTGCCAGCAGTTTAGGGAGATGGACTGAAGCTTTCTTT.

The V gene is TRBV6-5, the J gene TRBJ1-2; TRBD1 matches 7 bases. This CDR3 has 16 amino acids. V shed 0 bases, J shed 4 bases, and the junction held 8 bases outside the gene matches. Germline-derived CDR1 and CDR2 are MNHEY and SVGAGI. The CDR3 loop is CASSYSGPGGVYGYTF. The CDR3 coding sequence is TGTGCCAGCAGTTACTCGGGACCAGGGGGTGTCTATGGCTACACCTTC.